This T cell receptor beta chain came from a study of control samples from healthy donors and cancer patients. Profiled with immunoSEQ multiplex PCR; TCRdb holds only in-frame clones, not every one. The sample shows 100,000 to 150,000 clones, 92% of them seen only once. For this clone: The junction departs from germline at one end; a sequencing error may be responsible.

The CDR3 totals 13 residues. CDR1 and CDR2 from the germline V gene are GTSNPN and SVGIG (reference sequence). V usage is TRBV30 and J usage is TRBJ2-7, with 9 bases fitting TRBD2. This TCR was recovered from a man older than 75 with head and neck cancer. The material sequenced was PBMCs. CDR3 sequence (DNA): TGTGCCTGGAGTGTAGGGGGCGGGGGGGCGACCTCCTTC. Encoded protein: CAWSVGGGGATSF.